The present T cell receptor beta chain was sequenced within a study of OX40 agonist ivuxolimab in advanced cancers. Study-wide background: Patients' therapy was ivuxolimab, an antibody that acts as an agonist of OX40 (CD134). Study observations and caveats: In the 0.1 to 3.0 mg/kg range, CD4+ and CD8+ blood T cells had expanded clonally by week 6. Not determined was the antigen specificity of the expanded peripheral T cells. Some of the lowest clonal expansion was seen in partial responders at 0.1-3.0 mg/kg.

Of note for this clone: Antigen unknown.

Some clones are missing from TCRdb's copy, which holds only in-frame ones; the method was immunoSEQ multiplex PCR. The sample shows 55,000 to 65,000 clones, around 85% of them seen only once. Germline CDR1 SGHVS, CDR2 FQNEAQ. Trimming at V came to 5 bases and at J to 3 bases, leaving 12 bases not matched to a gene. The CDR3 has 19 residues. The chain joins TRBV7-8 to TRBJ2-3; 15 bases agree with TRBD2. The receptor comes from an adult with an advanced solid tumor such as melanoma, head and neck, liver or kidney cancer. The specimen comprised CD4+ or CD8+ T cells sorted from blood, sampled in a trial of the OX40 agonist ivuxolimab. Written as DNA, the CDR3 is TGTGCCAGCAGCACAGGGGGACTAGCGGGAGGCGTTATGACAGATACGCAGTATTTT. Translated: CASSTGGLAGGVMTDTQYF.